The T cell receptor beta chain under discussion was sequenced for a study of cytomegalovirus exposure and HLA in healthy donors (dated by TCRdb to 2015 to 2018). With regard to the full study: In an earlier analysis of 550 to 750 of the donors, around 300 Gb of sequence data and 90 million to 120 million unique TCR beta sequences from 180 million or so T cells were reported. Alongside the repertoire data, information on donor age, sex, ethnicity and CMV serostatus was compiled. Typing coverage varied by locus: roughly 620-640 donors for A, B, C, DRB1 and DQB1; about 520 for DQA1; about 570 for DPA1; 400 to 480 for DPB1. Genome-wide SNP genotypes for about 65% of the roughly 670 donors were used in a later genetic analysis, which treated that subset as a discovery cohort. Besides the first cohort of 500 to 700 subjects, a separate validation cohort made up of 120 different subjects was used. The later analysis used no new phenotypic data to find candidate immune exposures, relying instead on TCR beta sequences and their occurrence across donors. An earlier analysis of around 540 of the donors applied high-throughput TCR beta sequencing to assess whether each TCR beta V gene segment acted as functional or pseudogenic. Every repertoire in the discovery cohort had been generated on one and the same sequencing platform. Among about 370 genotyped donors of the cohort, an average of roughly 230,000 unique TCR beta nucleotide sequences was sequenced per donor, of which 15% to 20% were non-productive. An early release covering 550 to 700 HLA-typed donors comprised about 300 gigabases of sequencing data and around 86 million unique TCR sequences. Of the 398 genotyped donors, more than 75% were placed in the genetic ancestry cluster associated with self-reported Caucasian donors. HLA typing covered class I and class II loci at four-digit resolution. The study combined high-throughput TCR immunosequencing, statistical association of individual TCRs with disease status, and machine learning to predict cytomegalovirus infection status. Five DR-DQ haplotypes were treated as single units for association and clustering because of strong linkage in the cohort. A later analysis re-examined previously published TCR beta repertoires from several hundred donors and added high-resolution HLA genotyping to investigate patterns of TCR occurrence. The study aimed to test whether cataloging public T cell receptors could reveal signatures of past pathogen exposure. The study used immunosequencing to profile the T cell repertoires of more than 650 subjects and linked those repertoires to cytomegalovirus serostatus.

The paper as a whole reports these results and caveats: Because HLA typing was missing for some donors at each locus, association tests included only the typed subset. In a later analysis, HLA-associated TCR beta chains were found to be more clonally expanded and to have lower generation probabilities than equally common non-associated chains. In a later analysis, most CMV-associated TCR beta chains were found to appear HLA-restricted, with HLA associations seemingly driven largely by CMV exposure. Because counts were too low, approximately 15 rarely observed V segments, including chromosome 9 orphons, were excluded from the earlier analysis of several hundred of the donors. The authors suggested that the approach could potentially be generalized to other disease states and immunological phenotypes. The presence/absence analyses assumed that sequencing depth was roughly uniform across donors, and that assumption may not be true. The classifier was reported to diagnose cytomegalovirus status with high specificity and sensitivity in both the original cohort and the validation cohort. Correlated functional status among segregating V segments might reflect linkage disequilibrium, but an unknown experimental factor could not be ruled out. The cohort was sequenced for TCR beta chains only, and without alpha or paired-chain data the features that could be detected were limited. A later analysis reported that several top co-occurrence clusters appeared linked to parvovirus B19, influenza, CMV and Epstein-Barr virus. While some public TCRs were present in many individuals, most TCR sequences turned up only very rarely across donors. Broadly in line with IMGT annotations, most TCR beta V segments showed up in productive rearrangements about 90% or about 30% of the time in an earlier analysis of roughly 590 of the donors. Three of the identified cytomegalovirus-associated TCR beta chains were confirmed in vitro to be specific for cytomegalovirus antigens. Compared with the approximately 670-donor mean, donors in an Asian-associated ancestry cluster had fewer N-insertions in productive TCRs, according to a later genetic analysis. In a later genetic analysis, a missense DCLRE1C variant was associated with V-gene and J-gene trimming of TCR beta chains, and the association was replicated in an independent cohort. Specific HLA alleles were associated with roughly 17,000 TCR beta sequences at a false discovery rate of 0.05 in a later analysis. When HLA alleles, especially DR and DQ, strongly co-occurred, attributing TCR associations to individual alleles was difficult. According to a later analysis, TCR association rates differed among HLA loci, with DRB1 alleles showing the most associated TCRs and HLA-C alleles showing the fewest. Some IMGT-functional V segments, including TRBV6-2 and TRBV6-3, could not be told apart with the 87-base-pair reads, so those segments were excluded. A further reported finding was that TCR beta sequences accurately predicted the HLA-A and HLA-B alleles for most subjects in the first cohort. The sequencing pipeline was judged likely to have produced a cluster of highly shared sequence variants as a technical artifact. Immune exposure information for the cohort was limited to CMV serostatus. The study listed 164 TCR beta chains as associated with cytomegalovirus.

The cohort comprised fewer than 700 healthy bone marrow donors. At the time of sampling, every cohort member was nominally healthy, though immune exposures that went unrecorded were likely present. The donor tested CMV seronegative and was one of the 352 seronegative cohort members. Every donor gave a peripheral blood sample, and the peripheral blood mononuclear cells from that sample were used for TCR beta sequencing. The Qiagen DNeasy Blood Extraction Kit was used to extract genomic DNA from the blood cell samples. V is cut by 5 bases and J by 4 bases, and the space between the germline ends is 16 bases. CDR1 SEHNR and CDR2 FQNEAQ are derived from the germline V gene (reference sequence). The CDR3 contains 15 residues, cysteine and phenylalanine counted. Just the 45-base CDR3 DNA is kept, in frame starting at base 1. Worth noting for this clone: No cognate antigen has been identified for it. Qualities for individual bases were not recorded, and no much larger clone is one base off.

The protocol used for the library was the immunoSEQ multiplex PCR assay. For the multiplex PCR, a mixture combining 60 forward primers for TCR Vbeta segments and 13 reverse primers for TCR Jbeta segments was used. The CDR3 region of rearranged TCR beta genes was amplified from genomic DNA with a multiplex PCR assay. Amplified TCR beta libraries were sequenced as 87-base-pair reads on the Illumina HiSeq System. Per the authors' processing: In a later analysis, tens of millions of unique TCR beta chains were counted across the roughly 700 repertoires, and approximately 11 million of these chains were shared by at least two donors. A nearest-neighbor algorithm error-corrected the raw reads and collapsed the reads into unique sequences, merging closely related sequences to remove PCR and sequencing errors. Alignment of CDR3 sequences to IMGT reference sequences was used to assign V, D and J gene segments. For a sequence to be retained, at least a six-nucleotide match to both a V gene segment and a J gene segment was required. A rearrangement counted as productive if the CDR3 had no stop codons and remained in frame with V and J, and every other rearrangement counted as non-productive. CDR3 was defined according to IMGT convention as the region running from the second conserved V-encoded cysteine to the conserved J-encoded phenylalanine. Sequences without an unambiguous match to a single V gene segment were excluded from the earlier analysis of 450 to 750 of the donors. In an earlier analysis of roughly 500 of the donors, V segments were called functional above 56.7% productive rearrangements and were called segregating when the between-donor standard deviation exceeded 5%. A statistical classification framework was built for diagnosing cytomegalovirus status from the catalog of TCR beta chain sequences. In a later analysis, V and J genes were assigned by comparing TCR nucleotide sequences against IMGT/GENE-DB human TR gene sequences. Using the TCRdist pipeline, a later analysis assigned CDR3 sequences along with most-parsimonious VDJ recombination scenarios. In a later analysis, each TCR beta chain was defined by its CDR3 amino acid sequence together with its V-gene family, and reads lacking a unique V-gene family were excluded. A later analysis removed roughly 590 highly shared, low-generation-probability nucleotide sequences to deal with suspected cross-contamination and a sequencing artifact. In a later analysis, a clonal expansion index for each public chain was calculated from normalized within-repertoire ranks of inferred template counts. A later analysis computed generation probabilities with a VDJ recombination model fitted to out-of-frame rearrangements, and checked the results against IGoR. A later analysis scored TCR-TCR, TCR-HLA and TCR-CMV co-occurrence with hypergeometric tests, applying a repertoire-size bias correction to TCR pairs. In a later analysis, false discovery rates were estimated by permuting HLA or CMV assignments 20 times. In a later analysis, co-occurring TCRs were grouped using DBSCAN, with TCRdist sequence similarity added in when clustering inside HLA-allele-positive subsets. Repertoires with fewer than 30,000 or more than 120,000 public chains, plus five repertoires with anomalous nucleotide sharing, were excluded from co-occurrence clustering. TCRdb carries this immuneACCESS record with in-frame sequences only. Its versions omit some clonotypes, under half of them owing to an unresolved V gene in the studies checked, with the rest unexplained. Clone size and the V and J calls come from that table; the DNA yielded D and trimming. This sample comprises 95,000 to 130,000 clones, 9.5% of them detected only once. Jointly, the top ten make up less than 4% of the sample.

Source material: PBMCs. The V gene is TRBV7-9 and the J gene is TRBJ2-3; perhaps TRBD2 is the D gene, with 5 bases matching. This sequence was found in a man aged 25-45 years in good health and CMV-seronegative. The CDR3 corresponds to CASSPGLRSPDTQYF. The sequenced DNA is TGTGCCAGCAGCCCAGGACTGAGATCCCCAGATACGCAGTATTTT. Reference TRBV7-9 and TRBJ2-3 genes cover what lies past the CDR3, so the full variable domain is DTGVSQNPRHKITKRGQNVTFRCDPISEHNRLYWYRQTLGQGPEFLTYFQNEAQLEKSRLLSDRFSAERPKGSFSTLEIQRTEQGDSAMYLCASSPGLRSPDTQYFGPGTRLTVL.